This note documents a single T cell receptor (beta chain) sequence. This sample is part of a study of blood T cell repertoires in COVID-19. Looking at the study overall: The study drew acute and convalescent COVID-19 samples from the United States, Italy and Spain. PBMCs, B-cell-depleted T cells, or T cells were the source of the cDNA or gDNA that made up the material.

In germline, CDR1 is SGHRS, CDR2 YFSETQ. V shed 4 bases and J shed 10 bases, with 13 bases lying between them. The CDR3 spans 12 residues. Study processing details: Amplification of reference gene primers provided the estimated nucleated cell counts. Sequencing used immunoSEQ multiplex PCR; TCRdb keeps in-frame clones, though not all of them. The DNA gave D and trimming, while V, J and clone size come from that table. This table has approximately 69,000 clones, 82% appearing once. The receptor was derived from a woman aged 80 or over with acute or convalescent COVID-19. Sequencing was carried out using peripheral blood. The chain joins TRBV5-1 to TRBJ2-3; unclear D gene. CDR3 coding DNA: TGCGCCAGCAGCCCGGCTAGAAGCCCGCAGTATTTT. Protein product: CASSPARSPQYF.